This TCR beta chain was sequenced during a study of metastatic and nonmetastatic thyroid tumors. Points from the study as a whole: It was reported that TCR beta diversity was significantly higher in malignant thyroid tumors than benign nodules, in blood and tumor.

Patients had received no treatment of any kind before thyroid surgery. With 6 bases clipped from V and 6 bases from J, the junction kept 7 bases outside the gene matches. The CDR3 loop spans 14 amino acids. Germline V gene sequence: CDR1 LNHDA, CDR2 SQIVND (reference sequence). About this clone itself: Antigen: not known.

TCRdb redid the clone calls on the PCR reads using MiXCR. Altogether about 13,000 clones are present, 28% being singletons, with the ten largest covering 12%. The clonotype was recovered from a female donor with papillary thyroid cancer or a benign thyroid nodule (not recorded which). Some clones in this sample may be carry-over from other donors' samples. The genes are TRBV19 and TRBJ2-2, with 7 bases lining up with TRBD1. The sample consisted of tumor tissue. In nucleotides, the CDR3 is TGTGCCAGTAGCACAGGGGTAAGCCCCGGGGAGCTGTTTTTT. Its translation: CASSTGVSPGELFF.